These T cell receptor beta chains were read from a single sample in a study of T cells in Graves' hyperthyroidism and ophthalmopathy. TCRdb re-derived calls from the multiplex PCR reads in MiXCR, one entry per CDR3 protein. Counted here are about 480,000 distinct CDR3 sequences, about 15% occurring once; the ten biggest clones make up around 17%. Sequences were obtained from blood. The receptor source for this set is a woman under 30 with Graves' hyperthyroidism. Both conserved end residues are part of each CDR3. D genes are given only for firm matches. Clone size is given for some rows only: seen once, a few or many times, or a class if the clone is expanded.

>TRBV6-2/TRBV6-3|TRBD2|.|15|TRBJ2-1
CASSYSASGRDEQFF
TGTGCCAGCAGTTACTCGGCTAGCGGGAGAGATGAGCAGTTCTTC
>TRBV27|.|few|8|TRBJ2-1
CASSSEFF
TGTGCCAGCAGTTCGGAGTTCTTC
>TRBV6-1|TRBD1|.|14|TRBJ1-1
CATGKLQGTTEAFF
TGTGCCACCGGAAAACTACAGGGGACCACTGAAGCTTTCTTT
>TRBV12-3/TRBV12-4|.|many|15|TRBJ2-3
CASSSQTTSTDTQYF
TGTGCCAGCAGTTCCCAGACAACCAGCACAGATACGCAGTATTTT
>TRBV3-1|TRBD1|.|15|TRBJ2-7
CASSLRGQGSYEQYF
TGTGCCAGCAGCCTCCGGGGACAGGGATCCTACGAGCAGTACTTC
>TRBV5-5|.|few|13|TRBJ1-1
CASSFWANTEAFF
TGTGCCAGCAGCTTTTGGGCGAACACTGAAGCTTTCTTT
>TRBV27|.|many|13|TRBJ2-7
CASSPLSFHEQYF
TGTGCCAGCAGTCCGCTCTCCTTTCACGAGCAGTACTTC
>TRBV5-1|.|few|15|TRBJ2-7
CASSPSSAGLGEQYF
TGCGCCAGCAGCCCCTCTTCGGCTGGGCTGGGCGAGCAGTACTTC
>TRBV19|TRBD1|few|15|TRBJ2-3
CASSMGDRGTDTQYF
TGTGCCAGTAGTATGGGAGACAGGGGCACAGATACGCAGTATTTT
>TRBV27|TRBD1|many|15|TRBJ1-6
CASSPDRVITSPLHF
TGTGCCAGCAGCCCTGACAGGGTAATTACTTCACCCCTCCACTTT
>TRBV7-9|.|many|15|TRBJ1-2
CASSQARDPDYGYTF
TGTGCCAGCAGTCAGGCCAGGGATCCGGACTATGGCTACACCTTC
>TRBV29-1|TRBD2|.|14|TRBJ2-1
CSGTSGSAYNEQFF
TGCAGCGGGACTAGCGGGAGCGCCTACAATGAGCAGTTCTTC
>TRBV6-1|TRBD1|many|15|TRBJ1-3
CASSSTGLFGNTIYF
TGTGCCAGCAGTTCGACAGGGCTCTTCGGAAACACCATATATTTT
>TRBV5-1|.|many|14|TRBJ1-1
CASSLAAANTEAFF
TGCGCCAGCAGCTTGGCGGCCGCGAACACTGAAGCTTTCTTT
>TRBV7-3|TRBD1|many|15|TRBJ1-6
CASSLNRGKNSPLHF
TGTGCCAGCAGCTTAAACAGGGGAAAAAATTCACCCCTCCACTTT
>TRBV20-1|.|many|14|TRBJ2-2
CSAPDHANTGELFF
TGCAGTGCTCCCGACCACGCGAACACCGGGGAGCTGTTTTTT
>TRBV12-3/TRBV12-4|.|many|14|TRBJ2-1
CASSLGVGVDEQFF
TGTGCCAGCAGTCTCGGGGTCGGGGTCGATGAGCAGTTCTTC
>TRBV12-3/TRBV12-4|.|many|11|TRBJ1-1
CASLLEAEAFF
TGTGCCAGTCTTTTGGAGGCTGAAGCTTTCTTT
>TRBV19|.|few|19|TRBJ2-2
CASSIVYGGSPIDTGELFF
TGTGCCAGTAGTATAGTTTATGGGGGTTCGCCTATCGACACCGGGGAGCTGTTTTTT
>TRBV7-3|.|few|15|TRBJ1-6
CASSLQGPYNSPLHF
TGTGCCAGCAGCTTACAGGGACCCTATAATTCACCCCTCCACTTT
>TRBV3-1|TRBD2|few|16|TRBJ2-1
CASSYLSGGSYNEQFF
TGTGCCAGCAGCTACCTTAGCGGGGGCTCCTACAATGAGCAGTTCTTC
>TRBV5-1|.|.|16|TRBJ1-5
CASSLGGGEGNQPQHF
TGCGCCAGCAGCTTGGGGGGGGGAGAAGGCAATCAGCCCCAGCATTTT
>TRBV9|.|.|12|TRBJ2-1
CASSVGPGEQFF
TGTGCCAGCAGCGTAGGCCCCGGTGAGCAGTTCTTC